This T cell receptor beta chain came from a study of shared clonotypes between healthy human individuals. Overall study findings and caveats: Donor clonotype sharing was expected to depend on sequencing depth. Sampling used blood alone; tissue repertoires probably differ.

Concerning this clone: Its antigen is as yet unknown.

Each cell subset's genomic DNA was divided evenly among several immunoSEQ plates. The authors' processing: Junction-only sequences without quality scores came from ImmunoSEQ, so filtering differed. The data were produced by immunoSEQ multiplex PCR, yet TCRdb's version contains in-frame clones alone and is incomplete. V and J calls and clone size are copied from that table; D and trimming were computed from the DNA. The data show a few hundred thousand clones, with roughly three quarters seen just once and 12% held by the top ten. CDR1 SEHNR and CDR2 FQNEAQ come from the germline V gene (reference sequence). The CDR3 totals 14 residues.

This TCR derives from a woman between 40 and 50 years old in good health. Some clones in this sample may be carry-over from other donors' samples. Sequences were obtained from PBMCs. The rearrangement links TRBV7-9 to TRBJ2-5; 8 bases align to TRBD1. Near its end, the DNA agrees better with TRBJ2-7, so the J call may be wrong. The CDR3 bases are TGTGCCAGCAGCTTTTACAGGGGGACCTACGAGCAGTACTTC. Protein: CASSFYRGTYEQYF.